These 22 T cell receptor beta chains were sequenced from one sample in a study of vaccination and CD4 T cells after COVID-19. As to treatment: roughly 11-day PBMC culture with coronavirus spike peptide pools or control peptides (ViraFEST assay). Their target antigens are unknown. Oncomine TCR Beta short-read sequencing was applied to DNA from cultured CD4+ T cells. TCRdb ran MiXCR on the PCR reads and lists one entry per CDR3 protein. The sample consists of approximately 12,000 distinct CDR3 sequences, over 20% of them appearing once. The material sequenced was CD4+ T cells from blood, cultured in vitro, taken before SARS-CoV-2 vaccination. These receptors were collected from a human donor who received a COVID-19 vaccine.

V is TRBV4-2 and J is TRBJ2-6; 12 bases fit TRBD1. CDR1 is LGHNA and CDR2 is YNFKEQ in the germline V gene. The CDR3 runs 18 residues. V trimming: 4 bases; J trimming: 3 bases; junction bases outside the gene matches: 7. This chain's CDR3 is CASSLTGQGAGGANVLTF. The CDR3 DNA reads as TGTGCCAGCAGCCTTACGGGACAGGGGGCCGGTGGGGCCAACGTCCTGACTTTC.

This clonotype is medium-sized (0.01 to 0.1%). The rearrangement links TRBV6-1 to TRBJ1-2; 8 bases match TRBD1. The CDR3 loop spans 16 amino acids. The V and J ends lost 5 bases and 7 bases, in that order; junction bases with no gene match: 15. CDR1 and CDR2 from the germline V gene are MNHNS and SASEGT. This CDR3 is CASSQMQGARSGGYTF. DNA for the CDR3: TGTGCCAGCAGTCAGATGCAGGGGGCGCGTTCGGGTGGCTACACCTTC.

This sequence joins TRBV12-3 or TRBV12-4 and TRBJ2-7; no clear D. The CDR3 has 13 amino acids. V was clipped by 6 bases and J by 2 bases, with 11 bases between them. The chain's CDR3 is CASSSSTAYEQYF. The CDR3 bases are TGTGCCAGCAGCTCCTCTACCGCCTACGAGCAGTACTTC.

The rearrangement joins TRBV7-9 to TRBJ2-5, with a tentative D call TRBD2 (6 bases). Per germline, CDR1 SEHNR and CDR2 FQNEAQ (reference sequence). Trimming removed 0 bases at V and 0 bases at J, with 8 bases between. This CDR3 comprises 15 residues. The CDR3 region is CASSLAGRYQETQYF. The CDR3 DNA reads TGTGCCAGCAGCTTAGCGGGGAGGTACCAAGAGACCCAGTACTTC. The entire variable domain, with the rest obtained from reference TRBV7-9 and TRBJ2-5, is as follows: DTGVSQNPRHKITKRGQNVTFRCDPISEHNRLYWYRQTLGQGPEFLTYFQNEAQLEKSRLLSDRFSAERPKGSFSTLEIQRTEQGDSAMYLCASSLAGRYQETQYFGPGTRLLVL.

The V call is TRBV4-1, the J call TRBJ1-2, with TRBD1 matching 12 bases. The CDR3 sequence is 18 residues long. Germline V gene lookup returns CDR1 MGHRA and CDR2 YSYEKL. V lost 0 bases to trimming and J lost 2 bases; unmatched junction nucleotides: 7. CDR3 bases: TGCGCCAGCAGCCAAGATAGGGGACAGGGGGCGTACAACTATGGCTACACCTTC. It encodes CASSQDRGQGAYNYGYTF.

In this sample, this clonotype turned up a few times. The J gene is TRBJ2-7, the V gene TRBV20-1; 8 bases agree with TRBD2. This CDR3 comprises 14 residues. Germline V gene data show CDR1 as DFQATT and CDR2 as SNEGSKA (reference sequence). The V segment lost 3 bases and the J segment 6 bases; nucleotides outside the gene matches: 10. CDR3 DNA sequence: TGCAGTGCTAGCGGCGGGGGGAACACGGGCGAGCAGTACTTC. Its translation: CSASGGGNTGEQYF.

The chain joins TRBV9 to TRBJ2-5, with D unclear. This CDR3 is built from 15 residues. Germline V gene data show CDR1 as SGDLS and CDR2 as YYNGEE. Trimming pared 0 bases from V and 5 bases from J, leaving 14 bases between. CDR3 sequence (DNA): TGTGCCAGCAGCGTAGGGTCAGATTCAGAGGAGACCCAGTACTTC. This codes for CASSVGSDSEETQYF.

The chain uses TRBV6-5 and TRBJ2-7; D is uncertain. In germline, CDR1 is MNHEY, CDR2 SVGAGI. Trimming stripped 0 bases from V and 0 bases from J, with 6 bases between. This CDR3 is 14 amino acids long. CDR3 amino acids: CASSYSGNSYEQYF. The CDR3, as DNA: TGTGCCAGCAGTTACTCGGGGAACTCCTACGAGCAGTACTTC.

The CDR3 DNA follows: TGTGCCAGCAGTAAAGATAGCGGGGGGGCCGATACGCAGTATTTT. Protein product: CASSKDSGGADTQYF. The chain is built from TRBV12-3 or TRBV12-4 and TRBJ2-3; 11 positions agree with TRBD2. V shed 5 bases and J 6 bases; nucleotides not matched to a gene: 7. CDR3 length equals 15 residues.

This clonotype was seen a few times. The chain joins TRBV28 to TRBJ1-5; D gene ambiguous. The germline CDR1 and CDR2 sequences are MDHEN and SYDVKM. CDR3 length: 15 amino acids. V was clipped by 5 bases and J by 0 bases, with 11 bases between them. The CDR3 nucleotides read TGTGCCAGCAGTAAAACACTGTATAGCAATCAGCCCCAGCATTTT. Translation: CASSKTLYSNQPQHF.

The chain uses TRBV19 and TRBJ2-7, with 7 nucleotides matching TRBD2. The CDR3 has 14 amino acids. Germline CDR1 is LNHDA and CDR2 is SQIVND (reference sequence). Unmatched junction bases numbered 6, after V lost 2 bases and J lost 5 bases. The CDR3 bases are TGTGCCAGTAGTATAAAGCGGGGCTCGGACGAGCAGTACTTC. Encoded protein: CASSIKRGSDEQYF.

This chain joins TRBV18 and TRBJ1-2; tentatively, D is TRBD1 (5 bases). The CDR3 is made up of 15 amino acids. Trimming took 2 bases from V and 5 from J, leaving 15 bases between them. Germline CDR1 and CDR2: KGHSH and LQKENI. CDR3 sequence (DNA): TGTGCCAGCTCACCAAAACGGGACGGGGGGTATGGCTACACCTTC. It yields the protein CASSPKRDGGYGYTF.

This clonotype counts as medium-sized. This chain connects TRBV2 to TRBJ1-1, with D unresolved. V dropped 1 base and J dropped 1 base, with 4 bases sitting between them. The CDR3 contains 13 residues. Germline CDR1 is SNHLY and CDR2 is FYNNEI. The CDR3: CASSEEQNTEAFF. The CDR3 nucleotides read TGTGCCAGCAGTGAAGAACAGAACACTGAAGCTTTCTTT.

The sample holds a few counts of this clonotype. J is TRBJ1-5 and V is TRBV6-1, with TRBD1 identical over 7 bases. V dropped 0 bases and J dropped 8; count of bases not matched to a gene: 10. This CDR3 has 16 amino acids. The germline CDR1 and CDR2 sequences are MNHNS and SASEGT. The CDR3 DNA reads TGTGCCAGCAGTGAAGCGTTGGCCAGGGGGATTGAGCCCCAGCATTTT. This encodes CASSEALARGIEPQHF.

The CDR3 spells CASSVNQGGLRSYGYTF. CDR3 DNA: TGTGCCAGCAGCGTAAACCAGGGTGGGTTGCGGAGCTATGGCTACACCTTC. The chain carries TRBV9 and TRBJ1-2; tentative D call: TRBD1 (5 bases). Trimming shortened V by 1 base and J by 4 bases, and 20 bases separated the two germline ends. The germline CDR1 and CDR2 sequences are SGDLS and YYNGEE. The CDR3 length is 17 residues.

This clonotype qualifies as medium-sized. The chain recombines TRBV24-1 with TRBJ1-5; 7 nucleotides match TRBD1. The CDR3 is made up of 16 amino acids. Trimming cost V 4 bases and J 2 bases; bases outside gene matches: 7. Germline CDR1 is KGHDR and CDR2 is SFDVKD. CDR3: CATSDRRTGGNQPQHF. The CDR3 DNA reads TGTGCCACCAGTGACCGCAGGACAGGAGGCAATCAGCCCCAGCATTTT.

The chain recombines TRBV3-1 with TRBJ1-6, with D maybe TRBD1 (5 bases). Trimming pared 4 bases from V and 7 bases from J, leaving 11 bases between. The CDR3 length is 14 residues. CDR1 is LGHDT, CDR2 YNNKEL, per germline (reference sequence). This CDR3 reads CASSRQGENSPLHF. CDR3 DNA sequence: TGTGCCAGCAGCCGCCAGGGAGAGAATTCACCCCTCCACTTT.

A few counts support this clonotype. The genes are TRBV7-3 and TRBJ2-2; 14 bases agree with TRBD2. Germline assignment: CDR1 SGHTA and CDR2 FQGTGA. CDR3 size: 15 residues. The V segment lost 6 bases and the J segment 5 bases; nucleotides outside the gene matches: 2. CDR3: CASRRLAGGTGELFF. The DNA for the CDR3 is TGTGCCAGCAGGCGACTAGCGGGGGGGACCGGGGAGCTGTTTTTT.

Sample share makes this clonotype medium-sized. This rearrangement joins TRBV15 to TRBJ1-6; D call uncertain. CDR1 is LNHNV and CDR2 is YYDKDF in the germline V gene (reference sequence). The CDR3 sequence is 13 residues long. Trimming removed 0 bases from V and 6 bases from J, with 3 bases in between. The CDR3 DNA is TGTGCCACCAGCAGAGATCGTAATTCACCCCTCCACTTT. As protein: CATSRDRNSPLHF.

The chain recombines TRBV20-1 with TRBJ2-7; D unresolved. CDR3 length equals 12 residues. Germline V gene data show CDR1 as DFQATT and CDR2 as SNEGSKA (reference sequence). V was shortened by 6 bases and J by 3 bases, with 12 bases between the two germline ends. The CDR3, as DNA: TGCAGTGCCCGCGGTGGATACTACGAGCAGTACTTC. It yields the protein CSARGGYYEQYF.

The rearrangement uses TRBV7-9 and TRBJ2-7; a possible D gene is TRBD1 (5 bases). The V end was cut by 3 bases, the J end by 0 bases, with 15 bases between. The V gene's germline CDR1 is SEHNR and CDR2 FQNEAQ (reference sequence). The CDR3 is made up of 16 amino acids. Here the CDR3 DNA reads TGTGCCAGCAGCTTCACGACAGACTTGAGCTCCTACGAGCAGTACTTC. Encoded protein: CASSFTTDLSSYEQYF.

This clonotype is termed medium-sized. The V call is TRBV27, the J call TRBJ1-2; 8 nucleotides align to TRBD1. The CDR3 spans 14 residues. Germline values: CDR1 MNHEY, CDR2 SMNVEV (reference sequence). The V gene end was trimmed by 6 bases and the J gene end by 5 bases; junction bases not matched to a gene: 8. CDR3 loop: CASSIRQGSYGYTF. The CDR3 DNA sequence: TGTGCCAGCAGCATCCGACAGGGGTCTTATGGCTACACCTTC.